Below, 15 T cell receptor beta chains from the same sample are listed, as sequenced in a study of CD8 T cells in ankylosing spondylitis. Each CDR3 protein is one row after TCRdb ran MiXCR on the 5' RACE reads. The sample yields 650,000 to 800,000 distinct CDR3 sequences, around 19% seen once. Overall study findings and caveats: For ankylosing spondylitis blood, a TCR beta motif of 8 or 9 highly homologous variants appeared characteristic.

Which antigens these TCRs recognize remains unknown. Input material: blood, either unsorted or a sorted T cell fraction (not recorded which). The origin of the receptors is a male donor with ankylosing spondylitis.

CDR3 DNA: TGTGCCAGCAGCGCCGGCCGATATAGCAATCAGCCCCAGCATTTT. This gives the protein CASSAGRYSNQPQHF. The gene calls are TRBV5-8 and TRBJ1-5; no clear D. In germline, CDR1 is SGHTS, CDR2 YDEGEE. The V and J ends lost 4 bases and 0 bases respectively, with 11 bases between them. The CDR3 spans 15 residues.

The V call is TRBV29-1, the J call TRBJ1-2; D call uncertain. Trimming pared 1 base from V and 8 bases from J, leaving 11 bases between. This CDR3 spans 12 amino acids. The germline V gene has CDR1 SQVTM and CDR2 ANQGSEA. CDR3 in amino acids: CSVEGGGLGYTF. In nucleotides, the CDR3 is TGCAGCGTTGAAGGGGGAGGGTTGGGCTACACCTTC.

J is TRBJ2-2 and V is TRBV15; D is uncertain. Trimming shortened V by 2 bases and J by 7 bases, and 8 bases separated the two germline ends. Germline V CDR1 and CDR2: LNHNV, YYDKDF (reference sequence). The CDR3 sequence is 13 residues long. As DNA, the CDR3 is TGTGCCACCAGCAGATCACCGAACGGGGAGCTGTTTTTT. It encodes CATSRSPNGELFF.

The V gene is TRBV2, the J gene TRBJ2-7; D gene unclear. The CDR3 contains 13 residues. Germline V gives CDR1 SNHLY, CDR2 FYNNEI. V was pared by 4 bases and J by 3 bases, with 10 bases between. The CDR3 here is CASSVTRNYEQYF. The CDR3 DNA reads as TGTGCCAGCAGTGTCACCAGAAACTACGAGCAGTACTTC.

The table lists this clonotype with a few counts. This chain links TRBV29-1 with TRBJ2-1, with D uncertain. Germline V gives CDR1 SQVTM, CDR2 ANQGSEA. The germline V and J ends were trimmed by 3 bases and 7 bases, with 13 bases remaining between them. The CDR3 is 13 residues long. In nucleotides, the CDR3 is TGCAGCGTTGAGCCAGGTCCCCGGAATGAGCAGTTCTTC. The encoded protein is CSVEPGPRNEQFF.

The sample holds many counts of this clonotype. The J gene is TRBJ2-1, the V gene TRBV6-2 or TRBV6-3, with 10 bases lining up with TRBD2. Germline V gene data show CDR1 as MNHEY and CDR2 as SVGEGT. The CDR3 is 15 amino acids. V gave up 1 base and J gave up 4 bases; unmatched junction bases: 1. DNA for the CDR3: TGTGCCAGCAGTTACTTAGCGGGAGGTTACAATGAGCAGTTCTTC. This gives the protein CASSYLAGGYNEQFF.

This clonotype was counted a single time. This chain uses TRBV7-8 with TRBJ2-3, with D perhaps TRBD2 (6 bases). Germline CDR1 SGHVS, CDR2 FQNEAQ. CDR3 length: 15 residues. V lost 3 bases and J 1 base, leaving 11 bases between the germline ends. The CDR3 is CASSFRLVGTDTQYF. The CDR3 DNA reads as TGTGCCAGCAGCTTCCGACTAGTAGGCACAGATACGCAGTATTTT.

V usage is TRBV4-1 and J usage is TRBJ1-5; tentative D call: TRBD1 (6 bases). Trimming stripped 3 bases from V and 4 bases from J, with 16 bases between. Germline-derived CDR1 and CDR2 are MGHRA and YSYEKL. This CDR3 comprises 16 residues. CDR3 coding DNA: TGCGCCAGCAGCCAGAGGGGGGTTACAGGGAATCAGCCCCAGCATTTT. This gives the protein CASSQRGVTGNQPQHF.

This rearrangement joins TRBV10-2 to TRBJ2-1, with 13 bases identical to TRBD2. The V gene's germline CDR1 is WSHSY and CDR2 SAAADI. V shed 8 bases and J 5 bases; nucleotides not matched to a gene: 0. The CDR3 has 13 amino acids. CDR3 sequence reads: CASGLAGDNEQFF. The DNA of the CDR3 is TGCGCCAGCGGACTAGCGGGAGACAATGAGCAGTTCTTC.

The chain recombines TRBV20-1 with TRBJ2-7; 11 nucleotides align to TRBD1. The CDR3 totals 11 residues. Germline V gives CDR1 DFQATT, CDR2 SNEGSKA (reference sequence). The V gene end was trimmed by 6 bases and the J gene end by 12 bases; junction bases not matched to a gene: 7. For the CDR3, the DNA is TGCAGTGCCGGGACAGGGGGATATCTGTACTTC. This translates into CSAGTGGYLYF.

The table lists this clonotype with a few counts. The V and J genes are TRBV6-2 or TRBV6-3 and TRBJ2-7; 8 positions agree with TRBD2. The CDR3 sequence is 15 residues long. Germline values: CDR1 MNHEY, CDR2 SVGEGT. With V trimmed by 4 bases and J by 4 bases, 9 bases remained unmatched. The CDR3: CASSSREGGRYEQYF. CDR3 sequence (DNA): TGTGCCAGCAGTTCCCGCGAGGGCGGGAGGTACGAGCAGTACTTC.

The V and J genes are TRBV7-9 and TRBJ2-7; D might be TRBD1 (5 bases). Germline loops: CDR1 SEHNR, CDR2 FQNEAQ (reference sequence). CDR3 length equals 13 residues. Trimming cost V 1 base and J 5 bases, with 9 bases left between them. The CDR3 sequence is CASSLVWGDEQYF. CDR3 sequence (DNA): TGTGCCAGCAGCTTAGTGTGGGGCGACGAGCAGTACTTC.

This clonotype was picked up a small number of times. The V call is TRBV7-2, the J call TRBJ1-6; no definite D call. The CDR3 has 14 residues. With 3 bases removed from V and 7 bases from J, the gap between germline ends came to 10 bases. The V gene's germline CDR1 is SGHTA and CDR2 FQGNSA. The DNA for the CDR3 is TGTGCCAGCAGCTTGTCGGCTGTCAATTCACCCCTCCACTTT. As protein: CASSLSAVNSPLHF.

This clonotype was observed many times. The genes are TRBV9 and TRBJ1-6; weak D call: TRBD1 (6 bases). The CDR3 is made up of 14 amino acids. Trimming removed 4 bases at V and 7 bases at J, with 12 bases between. Looked up from germline, CDR1 is SGDLS and CDR2 is YYNGEE. The DNA for the CDR3 is TGTGCCAGCAGCCAGAGGACAGAAAATTCACCCCTCCACTTT. Its translation: CASSQRTENSPLHF.

V is TRBV5-1 and J is TRBJ2-4; 7 nucleotides line up with TRBD1. This CDR3 contains 17 residues. V was pared by 2 bases and J by 1 base, with 9 bases of the junction left unmatched. The germline gives CDR1 SGHRS, CDR2 YFSETQ. CDR3 nucleotides: TGCGCCAGCAGCTTTGGGGGACAGAGGGGTGCCAAAAACATTCAGTACTTC. Amino acids: CASSFGGQRGAKNIQYF.